This T cell receptor (beta chain) is drawn from a study of T-cell reconstitution after alpha-beta-depleted transplantation in children. Preparing the TCRbeta library involved the use of unique molecular identifiers. TCRdb ran MiXCR on the PCR reads and lists one entry per CDR3 protein. The sample includes roughly 100,000 distinct CDR3 sequences, 7.5% to 9.5% of them seen just once. This clonotype was counted only a few times. This CDR3 contains 13 residues. The V gene's germline CDR1 is SEHNR and CDR2 FQNEAQ (reference sequence). V was clipped by 0 bases and J by 5 bases, with 7 bases between them. The V gene is TRBV7-9, the J gene TRBJ1-1, with unresolved D. This specimen was PBMCs, taken before TCRalphabeta/CD19-depleted stem cell transplant. This clonotype was obtained from a boy aged 2 to 9 with acute lymphoblastic leukemia, due to receive a stem cell transplant. This CDR3 is CASSLAFLTEAFF. Written as DNA, the CDR3 is TGTGCCAGCAGCTTAGCGTTCTTGACTGAAGCTTTCTTT.